This record concerns one T cell receptor beta chain sequence. Its specificity is unknown. This entry comes from a study of T cell responses to AZD1222 COVID-19 vaccine. Sequenced by immunoSEQ multiplex PCR; TCRdb stores in-frame clones only, minus some. Among 110,000 or so clones listed, 88% were seen once. In germline, CDR1 is SGHVS, CDR2 FQNEAQ. V lost 5 bases and J lost 4; bases outside the gene matches: 16. The CDR3 extends over 17 amino acids. Study-level results: Among those given AZD1222, only six or seven were seropositive at baseline. Donors were largely white British and mainly female; clonal diversity was possibly underestimated.

The specimen was peripheral blood, collected on day 0 of MenACWY control vaccination. This sequence joins TRBV7-8 and TRBJ1-2, with 7 bases that match TRBD1. This TCR derives from an adult in good health. DNA of the CDR3: TGTGCCAGCAGCAGTACCCCTTACAGGGGACCCTCCTATGGCTACACCTTC. Translation gives CASSSTPYRGPSYGYTF. The entire variable domain, with the rest obtained from reference TRBV7-8 and TRBJ1-2, is as follows: GAGVSQSPRYKVAKRGQDVALRCDPISGHVSLFWYQQALGQGPEFLTYFQNEAQLDKSGLPSDRFFAERPEGSVSTLKIQRTQQEDSAVYLCASSSTPYRGPSYGYTFGSGTRLTVV.